One and the same sample provided the 23 T cell receptor beta chains below, sequenced in a study of OX40 agonist ivuxolimab in advanced cancers. Data came from immunoSEQ multiplex PCR; TCRdb stores just in-frame clones and leaves some out. The sample includes tens of thousands of clones, approximately 85% seen only once; the top ten take over 3%. The sequenced sample was CD4+ or CD8+ T cells sorted from blood, obtained in a trial of the OX40 agonist ivuxolimab. The receptors stem from an adult with an advanced solid tumor such as melanoma, head and neck, liver or kidney cancer.

The chain has TRBV5-1 and TRBJ2-5; TRBD2 matches at 14 bases. CDR1 is SGHRS, CDR2 YFSETQ, per germline. V gave up 4 bases and J gave up 3 bases; unmatched junction bases: 5. The CDR3 length is 16 residues. CDR3 coding DNA: TGCGCCAGCAGCCGCGGGACTAGCGGGGGAGAAGAGACCCAGTACTTC. It specifies CASSRGTSGGEETQYF.

The DNA for the CDR3 is TGTGCCAGCTCACCACCCTCAGGGGAACATTCACCCCTCCACTTT. It encodes CASSPPSGEHSPLHF. The chain has TRBV18 and TRBJ1-6; maybe TRBD1 (6 bases). Germline lookup yields CDR1 KGHSH and CDR2 LQKENI. The CDR3 totals 15 residues. V was shortened by 0 bases and J by 8 bases, with 11 bases between the two germline ends.

The chain recombines TRBV19 with TRBJ2-6; D uncertain. The germline V gene has CDR1 LNHDA and CDR2 SQIVND (reference sequence). The V end lost 5 bases, the J end lost 5 bases, and 22 bases lay between the germline ends. This CDR3 spans 18 amino acids. CDR3 sequence (DNA): TGTGCCAGTAGTTACGATGAGACAAATCACAAACGGGCCAACGTCCTGACTTTC. Its protein is CASSYDETNHKRANVLTF.

This chain connects TRBV4-2 to TRBJ2-3, with TRBD2 matching 9 bases. The CDR3 loop spans 15 amino acids. Germline values: CDR1 LGHNA, CDR2 YNFKEQ. The V gene end was trimmed by 7 bases and the J gene end by 3 bases; junction bases not matched to a gene: 8. CDR3 region: CASTFRAGGTDTQYF. DNA for the CDR3: TGTGCCAGCACCTTCCGGGCGGGGGGGACAGATACGCAGTATTTT.

The J gene is TRBJ2-7, the V gene TRBV25-1; perhaps D is TRBD1 or TRBD2 (6 bases each). The CDR3 is 14 residues long. Trimming removed 6 bases from V and 7 bases from J, with 19 bases in between. Germline CDR1 MGHDK, CDR2 SYGVNS. The CDR3 sequence: CASSLWGAKSEQYF. CDR3 coding DNA: TGTGCCAGCAGCCTCTGGGGGGCTAAATCAGAGCAGTACTTC.

J is TRBJ2-1 and V is TRBV20-1; D perhaps matches TRBD2 (7 bases). Germline CDR1 is DFQATT and CDR2 is SNEGSKA (reference sequence). The V and J ends lost 5 bases and 10 bases respectively, with 12 bases between them. This CDR3 is built from 11 residues. The CDR3 is CSAGGAREQFF. DNA for the CDR3: TGCAGTGCTGGGGGGGCTCGGGAGCAGTTCTTC.

This rearrangement joins TRBV4-1 to TRBJ2-3, with D tentatively TRBD2 (7 bases). Trimming stripped 2 bases from V and 3 bases from J, with 12 bases between. The CDR3 covers 15 residues. Germline V gene data show CDR1 as MGHRA and CDR2 as YSYEKL. DNA of the CDR3: TGCGCCAGCAGCCAATGGGGGGGGGCGACAGATACGCAGTATTTT. Its protein product is CASSQWGGATDTQYF.

The V call is TRBV21-1, the J call TRBJ1-5. TRBV21-1 is designated a pseudogene. CDR3 length: 15 amino acids. CDR3 amino acids: CASSHDRGGGQPQHF. CDR3 nucleotides: TGTGCCAGCAGCCACGACCGTGGAGGGGGTCAGCCCCAGCATTTT.

In this sample, this clone turned up once. The chain combines TRBV10-3 with TRBJ2-7, with TRBD1 identical over 7 bases. Germline V gives CDR1 ENHRY, CDR2 SYGVKD. V was clipped by 6 bases and J by 2 bases; unmatched bases: 7. The CDR3 spans 14 residues. The CDR3 is CAIRKDRLTYEQYF. For the CDR3, the DNA is TGTGCCATCAGAAAGGACAGGTTGACCTACGAGCAGTACTTC.

The chain has TRBV29-1 and TRBJ2-3; D uncertain. The CDR3 covers 11 residues. Trimming shortened V by 5 bases and J by 6 bases, and 9 bases separated the two germline ends. Germline V gene data show CDR1 as SQVTM and CDR2 as ANQGSEA. The CDR3 DNA sequence: TGCAGCGTTTCAGAGGCTGATACGCAGTATTTT. The encoded protein is CSVSEADTQYF.

This chain links TRBV18 with TRBJ2-2, with D hard to call. The ends were cut back, 4 bases at V and 6 bases at J, with 15 bases in the middle. CDR1 and CDR2 (germline): KGHSH, LQKENI. CDR3 length: 15 residues. CDR3 region: CASSQSRTSPGELFF. CDR3 bases: TGTGCCAGCTCACAAAGCAGGACCTCCCCCGGGGAGCTGTTTTTT.

The chain combines TRBV7-2 with TRBJ2-1, with D unclear. The CDR3 loop spans 13 amino acids. The V gene's germline CDR1 is SGHTA and CDR2 FQGNSA. Between the trimmed V and J ends, which lost 5 bases and 2 bases, there was a span of 7 bases. The CDR3 bases are TGTGCCAGCAGCGATGCCCCCTACAATGAGCAGTTCTTC. Translation: CASSDAPYNEQFF. Full variable domain (remainder filled in from reference TRBV7-2 and TRBJ2-1): GAGVSQSPSNKVTEKGKDVELRCDPISGHTALYWYRQSLGQGLEFLIYFQGNSAPDKSGLPSDRFSAERTGGSVSTLTIQRTQQEDSAVYLCASSDAPYNEQFFGPGTRLTVL.

The chain combines TRBV19 with TRBJ1-1; TRBD1 might be the D (5 bases). V was clipped by 7 bases and J by 4 bases, with 19 bases between them. Germline CDR1 reads LNHDA; CDR2 reads SQIVND (reference sequence). The CDR3 is made up of 15 amino acids. CDR3 bases: TGTGCCAGTACCCTGGGTGGGACTTCGGGCACTGAAGCTTTCTTT. This encodes CASTLGGTSGTEAFF.

CDR3 DNA sequence: TGTGCCAGCAGCTTGAGCCAGGGAGGCACAGATACGCAGTATTTT. This sequence encodes CASSLSQGGTDTQYF. V and J are TRBV7-9 and TRBJ2-3; D may match TRBD1 or TRBD2 (5 bases each). CDR1 SEHNR and CDR2 FQNEAQ come from the germline V gene (reference sequence). The CDR3 contains 15 residues. V lost 3 bases and J lost 1, with 11 bases in between.

V gene TRBV9 combines with J gene TRBJ2-5; possibly TRBD1 for D (7 bases). CDR1 SGDLS and CDR2 YYNGEE come from the germline V gene. V was cut by 4 bases and J by 5 bases, with 24 bases left in between. The CDR3 contains 17 residues. CDR3 in amino acids: CASSPYRGGTVGETQYF. The CDR3 region has the DNA TGTGCCAGCAGCCCTTATCGAGGCGGGACAGTCGGTGAGACCCAGTACTTC.

The chain combines TRBV15 with TRBJ1-4; D ambiguous. The V end was cut by 5 bases, the J end by 6 bases, with 16 bases between. The germline V gene encodes CDR1 LNHNV and CDR2 YYDKDF (reference sequence). The CDR3 is made up of 15 amino acids. As DNA, the CDR3 is TGTGCCACCAGCGTTAGACTAGGCGAGGATGAAAAACTGTTTTTT. Amino acid sequence: CATSVRLGEDEKLFF.

This chain links TRBV4-1 with TRBJ2-1, with D unresolved. The CDR3 consists of 15 residues. Germline CDR1 MGHRA, CDR2 YSYEKL. Trimming cost V 1 base and J 0 bases, with 7 bases left between them. In nucleotides, the CDR3 is TGCGCCAGCAGCCAAGGCCCGAGCTCCTACAATGAGCAGTTCTTC. This gives the protein CASSQGPSSYNEQFF.

This chain joins TRBV28 and TRBJ2-6; possibly TRBD2 for D (6 bases). CDR3 length: 16 amino acids. CDR1 is MDHEN and CDR2 is SYDVKM in the germline V gene. Trimming left V 1 base short and J 2 bases short, with 9 bases between. Here the CDR3 reads CASSLSGEAGANVLTF. CDR3 coding DNA: TGTGCCAGCAGTTTATCGGGGGAAGCTGGGGCCAACGTCCTGACTTTC.

The chain employs TRBV2 and TRBJ2-1; D call uncertain. Germline CDR1 SNHLY, CDR2 FYNNEI. The germline V and J ends were trimmed by 8 bases and 4 bases, with 15 bases remaining between them. The CDR3 sequence is 14 residues long. The CDR3 DNA reads TGTGCCAGCGCATTAGGGTTACTTTACAATGAGCAGTTCTTC. It codes for CASALGLLYNEQFF.

The genes are TRBV4-2 and TRBJ1-5; D gene ambiguous. Looked up from germline, CDR1 is LGHNA and CDR2 is YNFKEQ. The CDR3 totals 16 residues. Deletions cut 5 bases from V and 0 bases from J, with 14 bases between. The CDR3 nucleotides read TGTGCCAGCAGCATACCGGGATCTAATAGCAATCAGCCCCAGCATTTT. It codes for CASSIPGSNSNQPQHF.

V is TRBV7-3 and J is TRBJ2-1, with D possibly being TRBD2 (6 bases). V was cut by 4 bases and J by 0 bases, with 16 bases left in between. Per germline, CDR1 SGHTA and CDR2 FQGTGA. The CDR3 extends over 17 amino acids. CDR3 loop: CASSSWPGGNSYNEQFF. The CDR3 nucleotides read TGTGCCAGCAGCTCATGGCCCGGCGGGAACTCCTACAATGAGCAGTTCTTC.

This clone was picked up a small number of times. The genes are TRBV5-1 and TRBJ2-1; no firm D call. The CDR3 is 15 amino acids. Germline values: CDR1 SGHRS, CDR2 YFSETQ. The germline V and J ends were trimmed by 1 base and 2 bases, with 10 bases remaining between them. CDR3 in DNA: TGCGCCAGCAGCTTGTCTCTAGGTACCTACAATGAGCAGTTCTTC. This translates into CASSLSLGTYNEQFF. The full variable domain, rest sourced from reference TRBV5-1 and TRBJ2-1, is KAGVTQTPRYLIKTRGQQVTLSCSPISGHRSVSWYQQTPGQGLQFLFEYFSETQRNKGNFPGRFSGRQFSNSRSEMNVSTLELGDSALYLCASSLSLGTYNEQFFGPGTRLTVL.

The chain carries TRBV27 and TRBJ2-1, with 15 positions matching TRBD2. Germline V gene lookup returns CDR1 MNHEY and CDR2 SMNVEV (reference sequence). This CDR3 is 15 amino acids long. V was clipped by 5 bases and J by 7 bases; unmatched bases: 3. The CDR3 here is CASSPGTSGRNEQFF. The CDR3 nucleotides read TGTGCCAGCAGTCCCGGGACTAGCGGGAGGAATGAGCAGTTCTTC.